Shown below are 3 T cell receptor beta chains from a single sample sequenced in a study of Graves' ophthalmopathy and Graves' hyperthyroidism. The authors amplified TCR beta CDR3 regions, and they did so from RNA transcripts for repertoire sequencing. The first round was an RT-PCR with HTBI primers, and the second round was a multiplex PCR. Via MiXCR, TCRdb re-called the multiplex PCR reads, giving one row per CDR3 protein. The sample has more than 300,000 distinct CDR3 sequences, just over 15% seen once. Input material: peripheral blood. All receptors come from a woman under 30 with stable Graves' hyperthyroidism.

Details on this clonotype: Since a much larger clone is just one base distant, this may be a read error. The limits of the CDR3 on the DNA are not certain, so only TCRdb's listed CDR3 is given. The chain joins TRBV5-1 to TRBJ1-1; the table calls TRBD1, which could not be checked here. In germline, CDR1 is SGHRS, CDR2 YFSETQ. The CDR3 is 14 amino acids long, termini counted. The CDR3: CASSLWGTGSEACF.

This clonotype was seen many times. V gene TRBV7-9 combines with J gene TRBJ2-2; no firm D call. CDR3 length: 10 amino acids. Trimming cost V 5 bases and J 9 bases, with 4 bases left between them. Germline-derived CDR1 and CDR2 are SEHNR and FQNEAQ (reference sequence). The CDR3 coding sequence is TGTGCCAGCAGCCCCAGGGAGCTGTTTTTT. Translating gives CASSPRELFF.

This clonotype was detected ten times or more. The genes are TRBV5-1 and TRBJ1-1; no definite D call. Germline V gene sequence: CDR1 SGHRS, CDR2 YFSETQ. Deletions cut 0 bases from V and 1 base from J, with 7 bases between. The CDR3 is made up of 14 amino acids. The CDR3 DNA sequence: TGCGCCAGCAGCTTGGGCCGGAAGAACACTGAAGCTTTCTTT. Translating gives CASSLGRKNTEAFF.